This T cell receptor beta chain is drawn from a study of post-analysis software for immune sequencing data. The ends were cut back, 0 bases at V and 0 bases at J, with 12 bases in the middle. This CDR3 contains 15 residues. From germline, CDR1 is DFQATT and CDR2 SNEGSKA (reference sequence). This clonotype was counted a few times. As yet, its antigen is unknown. General study points: TRBV segments more frequent in patients than in controls numbered a few and included TRBV5-6, TRBV5-1 and TRBV20-1.

Unique-molecular-identifier-tagged TCR beta cDNA libraries were used. TCRdb ran MiXCR on the PCR reads and lists one entry per CDR3 protein. The sample has about 400,000 distinct CDR3 sequences; 30% to 45% are singletons. The receptor comes from a girl aged 10-17 years with multiple sclerosis. The sequenced sample was blood. The chain couples TRBV20-1 to TRBJ2-7; TRBD2 is a possible D gene (5 bases). The CDR3: CSARDQGAASYEQYF. For the CDR3, the DNA is TGCAGTGCTAGAGATCAAGGAGCGGCCTCCTACGAGCAGTACTTC.